These 29 T cell receptor beta chains were all obtained from the same sample, sequenced in a study of OX40 agonist ivuxolimab in advanced cancers. Sequencing was performed with immunoSEQ multiplex PCR; in TCRdb, only in-frame clones are kept and a portion is missing. The sample records fewer than 85,000 clones, 75% to 90% being singletons. The sample in question was CD4+ or CD8+ T cells sorted from blood, obtained in a trial of the OX40 agonist ivuxolimab. The receptors stem from an adult with an advanced solid tumor such as melanoma, head and neck, liver or kidney cancer.

The J gene is TRBJ2-3, the V gene TRBV11-2, with D unresolved. Trimming pared 0 bases from V and 3 bases from J, leaving 13 bases between. Germline loops: CDR1 SGHAT, CDR2 FQNNGV. The CDR3 is 16 amino acids. CDR3 sequence: CASSLDLERPTDTQYF. DNA of the CDR3: TGTGCCAGCAGCTTAGATCTGGAGCGACCGACAGATACGCAGTATTTT.

This clone was counted once. The V call is TRBV11-1, the J call TRBJ2-1; TRBD2 matches at 13 bases. There are 16 residues in the CDR3. Germline V gene lookup returns CDR1 SGHAT and CDR2 FQDESV (reference sequence). With V trimmed by 5 bases and J by 4 bases, 5 bases remained unmatched. The CDR3, as DNA: TGTGCCAGCAGCCAGACTAGCGGGGGGTTGTACAATGAGCAGTTCTTC. Translated, it gives CASSQTSGGLYNEQFF.

CDR3 residues: CASSTGAGYEQYF. In nucleotides, the CDR3 is TGCGCCAGCAGCACGGGGGCGGGTTACGAGCAGTACTTC. V is TRBV5-1 and J is TRBJ2-7; D could derive from TRBD1 or TRBD2 (6 bases each). The CDR3 totals 13 residues. Trimming took off 4 bases at V and 4 bases at J, with 12 bases between the two ends. From germline, CDR1 is SGHRS and CDR2 YFSETQ.

This clone has a single count. The chain carries TRBV27 and TRBJ2-1; 14 bases match TRBD2. CDR3 length: 15 residues. The germline CDR1 and CDR2 sequences are MNHEY and SMNVEV (reference sequence). Germline trimming cut 4 bases from V and 6 bases from J; bases unmatched to any gene: 2. This chain's CDR3 is CASSSGTSGSNEQFF. The DNA for the CDR3 is TGTGCCAGCAGTTCCGGGACTAGCGGGAGCAATGAGCAGTTCTTC.

The chain has TRBV9 and TRBJ2-5, with D perhaps matching TRBD1 (7 bases). Germline-derived CDR1 and CDR2 are SGDLS and YYNGEE. This CDR3 comprises 16 residues. V was pared by 4 bases and J by 2 bases, with 18 bases between. The DNA for the CDR3 is TGTGCCAGCAGCCCCCAAGGCAGGGGGAGGCAAGAGACCCAGTACTTC. Its protein product is CASSPQGRGRQETQYF.

The V and J genes are TRBV9 and TRBJ2-7; D might be TRBD1 or TRBD2, each matching 5 bases. V shed 0 bases and J shed 3 bases, with 10 bases lying between them. CDR3 length equals 14 residues. Germline CDR1 reads SGDLS; CDR2 reads YYNGEE. CDR3 sequence (DNA): TGTGCCAGCAGCGTAGGGGACGGTAGCTACGAGCAGTACTTC. Amino acid sequence: CASSVGDGSYEQYF. Combining the CDR3 with reference TRBV9 and TRBJ2-7 gives the whole variable domain DSGVTQTPKHLITATGQRVTLRCSPRSGDLSVYWYQQSLDQGLQFLIQYYNGEERAKGNILERFSAQQFPDLHSELNLSSLELGDSALYFCASSVGDGSYEQYFGPGTRLTVT.

This sequence joins TRBV4-2 and TRBJ2-3, with unresolved D. The CDR3 has 16 residues. Trimming took 0 bases from V and 1 from J, leaving 11 bases between them. From germline, CDR1 is LGHNA and CDR2 YNFKEQ. CDR3: CASSQEGSAGTDTQYF. The CDR3 DNA sequence: TGTGCCAGCAGCCAAGAGGGTTCTGCCGGCACAGATACGCAGTATTTT.

V is TRBV10-1 and J is TRBJ2-1, with TRBD2 as a possible D gene (6 bases). The CDR3 spans 11 residues. The V gene's germline CDR1 is WNHNN and CDR2 SYGVQD (reference sequence). V was pared by 8 bases and J by 15 bases, with 17 bases between. For the CDR3, the DNA is TGCGCCAGCCAATGGGGGGACCAGCTGTTCTTC. Translation: CASQWGDQLFF.

The chain uses TRBV27 and TRBJ2-3; D is uncertain. This CDR3 is built from 14 residues. Trimming stripped 3 bases from V and 2 bases from J, with 9 bases between. Germline V gives CDR1 MNHEY, CDR2 SMNVEV (reference sequence). CDR3 sequence reads: CASSFAGYTDTQYF. The CDR3 region has the DNA TGTGCCAGCAGTTTTGCAGGCTACACAGATACGCAGTATTTT.

Only a few counts were recorded for this clone. The genes are TRBV29-1 and TRBJ2-7; D is perhaps TRBD1 or TRBD2 (5 bases each). From germline, CDR1 is SQVTM and CDR2 ANQGSEA. The CDR3 has 12 residues. Trimming shortened V by 6 bases and J by 1 base, and 10 bases separated the two germline ends. The chain's CDR3 is CSVGDGSYEQYF. The DNA for the CDR3 is TGCAGCGTCGGGGACGGATCCTACGAGCAGTACTTC.

This clone occurred once. This chain links TRBV9 with TRBJ2-7; 10 nucleotides line up with TRBD1. The trim removed 2 bases at V and 3 bases at J, leaving 2 bases unmatched. CDR3 length equals 14 residues. Germline lookup yields CDR1 SGDLS and CDR2 YYNGEE. The DNA for the CDR3 is TGTGCCAGCAGCGTCCGGGACAGGGGCTACGAGCAGTACTTC. Protein: CASSVRDRGYEQYF. The full variable domain, completed using reference TRBV9 and TRBJ2-7, is DSGVTQTPKHLITATGQRVTLRCSPRSGDLSVYWYQQSLDQGLQFLIQYYNGEERAKGNILERFSAQQFPDLHSELNLSSLELGDSALYFCASSVRDRGYEQYFGPGTRLTVT.

The chain combines TRBV7-9 with TRBJ1-3; D is perhaps TRBD1 (5 bases). Germline V CDR1 and CDR2: SEHNR, FQNEAQ (reference sequence). This CDR3 is 14 amino acids long. Deletions cut 5 bases from V and 4 bases from J, with 12 bases between. The CDR3: CASSLARAGNTIYF. CDR3 coding DNA: TGTGCCAGCAGCCTCGCCAGGGCAGGAAACACCATATATTTT.

The chain links TRBV29-1 to TRBJ1-4; 9 bases agree with TRBD1. Per germline, CDR1 SQVTM and CDR2 ANQGSEA. The CDR3 covers 14 residues. After removal of 6 bases from V and 3 bases from J, the junction contained 5 bases not matched to a gene. The CDR3 DNA is TGCAGCGTACTTGGACAGGGGCCTAATGAAAAACTGTTTTTT. Protein: CSVLGQGPNEKLFF.

The chain recombines TRBV6-1 with TRBJ1-4; D is perhaps TRBD1 (5 bases). This CDR3 region has 14 residues. V was clipped by 6 bases and J by 8 bases, with 16 bases between them. Germline V gene data show CDR1 as MNHNS and CDR2 as SASEGT. CDR3 DNA sequence: TGTGCCAGCAGGGGATTAGGGGAAGGAGAAAAACTGTTTTTT. Translated: CASRGLGEGEKLFF.

The chain is built from TRBV2 and TRBJ2-7, with 11 bases identical to TRBD2. The CDR3 totals 14 residues. V lost 8 bases and J lost 2; bases outside the gene matches: 5. Germline values: CDR1 SNHLY, CDR2 FYNNEI. CDR3 loop: CASSLAGGPYEQYF. The CDR3 DNA reads TGTGCCAGCTCCCTAGCGGGAGGTCCCTACGAGCAGTACTTC.

V is TRBV9 and J is TRBJ2-2; D remains ambiguous. Per germline, CDR1 SGDLS and CDR2 YYNGEE. V lost 0 bases to trimming and J lost 7 bases, with 4 bases between them. The CDR3 sequence is 12 residues long. Written as DNA, the CDR3 is TGTGCCAGCAGCGTAGTTGACGGGGAGCTGTTTTTT. Encoded protein: CASSVVDGELFF.

The chain recombines TRBV9 with TRBJ2-7; no firm D call. The CDR3 length is 14 residues. Trimming left V 0 bases short and J 5 bases short, with 12 bases between. Germline CDR1 SGDLS, CDR2 YYNGEE. The CDR3 protein is CASSVGLVGNEQYF. The CDR3 nucleotides are TGTGCCAGCAGCGTAGGTCTGGTTGGAAACGAGCAGTACTTC.

This chain connects TRBV27 to TRBJ1-4; the match to TRBD1 covers 7 bases. The junction had 7 bases not matched to a gene; V was cut back by 6 bases and J by 6 bases. Germline V gene sequence: CDR1 MNHEY, CDR2 SMNVEV (reference sequence). The CDR3 loop spans 14 amino acids. The CDR3 loop is CASSADRADEKLFF. As DNA, the CDR3 is TGTGCCAGCAGCGCCGACAGGGCAGATGAAAAACTGTTTTTT.

The chain recombines TRBV30 with TRBJ1-2; TRBD1 is a possible D gene (6 bases). Germline CDR1 is GTSNPN and CDR2 is SVGIG (reference sequence). CDR3 size: 14 residues. V was trimmed by 5 bases and J by 3 bases, leaving 16 bases between them. The DNA for the CDR3 is TGTGCCTGGGAGCTACAGACAGGCTACTATGGCTACACCTTC. This encodes CAWELQTGYYGYTF.

The chain links TRBV6-5 to TRBJ2-1; no firm D call. The CDR3 spans 15 residues. Deletions cut 0 bases from V and 13 bases from J, with 19 bases between. Germline CDR1 reads MNHEY; CDR2 reads SVGAGI. This chain's CDR3 is CASSYSESPPTPQFF. The CDR3 bases are TGTGCCAGCAGTTACTCGGAATCACCCCCTACCCCCCAGTTCTTC.

The V and J genes are TRBV5-4 and TRBJ1-2; D might be TRBD1 (6 bases). The CDR3 totals 11 residues. Germline V lookup: CDR1 SGHNT, CDR2 YYREEE (reference sequence). V dropped 9 bases and J dropped 4 bases, with 10 bases sitting between them. For the CDR3, the DNA is TGTGCCACTGAGGGGGGCTATGGCTACACCTTC. It codes for CATEGGYGYTF.

The V call is TRBV14, the J call TRBJ2-1; D call uncertain. CDR1 and CDR2 (germline): SGHDN, FVKESK. V was shortened by 0 bases and J by 5 bases, with 14 bases between the two germline ends. The CDR3 extends over 16 amino acids. The CDR3 sequence is CASSQDYWTYDNEQFF. CDR3 coding DNA: TGTGCCAGCAGCCAAGATTACTGGACGTACGACAATGAGCAGTTCTTC.

This chain joins TRBV29-1 and TRBJ1-1, with D maybe TRBD1 (5 bases). V was pared by 7 bases and J by 10 bases, with 16 bases between. The CDR3 contains 11 residues. Germline V gene sequence: CDR1 SQVTM, CDR2 ANQGSEA. CDR3 sequence (DNA): TGCAGCGCTCTCGACGGGAGGGGAGCTTTCTTT. Encoded protein: CSALDGRGAFF.

V and J are TRBV6-1 and TRBJ2-7; 11 nucleotides match TRBD1. The germline V gene has CDR1 MNHNS and CDR2 SASEGT. CDR3 size: 14 residues. V was clipped by 7 bases and J by 4 bases; unmatched bases: 6. DNA of the CDR3: TGTGCCAGCAATTGGGACAGGGGGGGGTACGAGCAGTACTTC. Amino acids: CASNWDRGGYEQYF.

V usage is TRBV4-1 and J usage is TRBJ1-6; TRBD1 is a possible D gene (5 bases). The V and J ends lost 2 bases and 5 bases respectively, with 10 bases between them. The CDR3 has 15 residues. Looked up from germline, CDR1 is MGHRA and CDR2 is YSYEKL. The CDR3 loop is CASSQRGTDNSPLHF. CDR3 coding DNA: TGCGCCAGCAGCCAAAGGGGAACGGATAATTCACCCCTCCACTTT.

This clone was counted once. The chain is built from TRBV2 and TRBJ2-1, with 11 nucleotides matching TRBD2. The CDR3 covers 15 residues. Germline-derived CDR1 and CDR2 are SNHLY and FYNNEI. V gave up 8 bases and J gave up 9 bases; unmatched junction bases: 12. The CDR3 region has the DNA TGTGCCAGCGATTCGGGACTAGCGGTCAATATTGAGCAGTTCTTC. It translates to CASDSGLAVNIEQFF. Drawing the rest from reference TRBV2 and TRBJ2-1, the complete variable domain is EPEVTQTPSHQVTQMGQEVILRCVPISNHLYFYWYRQILGQKVEFLVSFYNNEISEKSEIFDDQFSVERPDGSNFTLKIRSTKLEDSAMYFCASDSGLAVNIEQFFGPGTRLTVL.

V and J are TRBV27 and TRBJ2-7; possibly TRBD1 for D (6 bases). Trimming shortened V by 3 bases and J by 3 bases, and 15 bases separated the two germline ends. The germline CDR1 and CDR2 sequences are MNHEY and SMNVEV (reference sequence). The CDR3 consists of 15 residues. The CDR3 DNA reads TGTGCCAGCAGTTTCGGGCAGGGGACCATCTACGAGCAGTACTTC. It yields the protein CASSFGQGTIYEQYF.

This clone is a singleton in its sample. The chain employs TRBV15 and TRBJ1-1; weak D call: TRBD1 (6 bases). V gave up 7 bases and J gave up 2 bases, with 11 bases separating them. CDR3 size: 13 residues. Germline V gene lookup returns CDR1 LNHNV and CDR2 YYDKDF (reference sequence). CDR3 protein: CATTGAPNTEAFF. The CDR3 DNA reads TGTGCCACCACAGGGGCCCCTAACACTGAAGCTTTCTTT.

V is TRBV11-3 and J is TRBJ2-1; 8 nucleotides line up with TRBD2. There are 14 residues in the CDR3. Germline CDR1 is SGHNT and CDR2 is YENEEA. V was clipped by 2 bases and J by 8 bases; unmatched bases: 5. CDR3 sequence reads: CASSLTGGIDEQFF. CDR3 nucleotides: TGTGCCAGCAGCTTAACGGGGGGGATCGATGAGCAGTTCTTC.